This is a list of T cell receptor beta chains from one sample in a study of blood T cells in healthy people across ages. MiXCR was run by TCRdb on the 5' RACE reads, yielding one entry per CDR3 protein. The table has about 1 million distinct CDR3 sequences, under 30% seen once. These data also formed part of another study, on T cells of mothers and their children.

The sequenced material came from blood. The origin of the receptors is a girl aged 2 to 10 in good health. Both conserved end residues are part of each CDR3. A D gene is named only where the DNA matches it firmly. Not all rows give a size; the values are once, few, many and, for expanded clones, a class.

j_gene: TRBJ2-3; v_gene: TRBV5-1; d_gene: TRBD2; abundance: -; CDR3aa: CASSLRGSGDTDTQYF; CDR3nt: TGCGCCAGCAGCTTGCGCGGTAGCGGGGATACAGATACGCAGTATTTT
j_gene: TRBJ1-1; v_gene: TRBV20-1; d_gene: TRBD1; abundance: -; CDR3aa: CSARGQGGSTEAFF; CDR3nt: TGCAGTGCTAGGGGGCAGGGGGGATCCACTGAAGCTTTCTTT
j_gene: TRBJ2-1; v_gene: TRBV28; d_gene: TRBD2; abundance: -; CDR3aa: CASSLSALAESKQFF; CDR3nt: TGTGCCAGCAGTTTATCCGCCCTAGCGGAGTCAAAGCAGTTCTTC
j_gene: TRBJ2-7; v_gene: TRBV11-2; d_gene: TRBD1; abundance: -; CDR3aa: CASSLTLRGLPSEQYF; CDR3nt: TGTGCCAGCAGCTTAACACTTAGGGGGCTCCCGTCCGAGCAGTACTTC
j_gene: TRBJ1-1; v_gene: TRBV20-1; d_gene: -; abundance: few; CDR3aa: CSARRPLNTEAFF; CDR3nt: TGCAGTGCTAGGCGGCCGCTGAACACTGAAGCTTTCTTT
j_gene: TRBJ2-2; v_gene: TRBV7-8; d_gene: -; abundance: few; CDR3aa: CASILTKTLTGELFF; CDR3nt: TGTGCCAGCATCCTTACCAAAACACTTACCGGGGAGCTGTTTTTT
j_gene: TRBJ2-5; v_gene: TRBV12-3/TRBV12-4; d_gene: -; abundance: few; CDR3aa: CASSLLGVSETQYF; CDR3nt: TGTGCCAGCAGTTTGTTAGGTGTATCGGAGACCCAGTACTTC
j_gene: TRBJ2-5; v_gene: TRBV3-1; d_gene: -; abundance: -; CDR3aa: CASSQDGAEETQYF; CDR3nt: TGTGCCAGCAGCCAAGATGGAGCCGAAGAGACCCAGTACTTC
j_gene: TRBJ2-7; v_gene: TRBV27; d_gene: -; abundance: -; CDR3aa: CASSPDRISYEQYF; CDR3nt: TGTGCCAGCAGCCCTGACAGGATCTCCTACGAGCAGTACTTC
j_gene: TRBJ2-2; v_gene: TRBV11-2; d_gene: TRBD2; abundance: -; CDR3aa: CASNGPSGLMNTGELFF; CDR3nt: TGTGCCAGCAACGGACCTAGCGGACTCATGAACACCGGGGAGCTGTTTTTT
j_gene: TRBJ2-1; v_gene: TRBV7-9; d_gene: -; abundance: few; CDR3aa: CASRVHGGNEQFF; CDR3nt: TGTGCCAGTAGGGTACATGGGGGCAATGAGCAGTTCTTC
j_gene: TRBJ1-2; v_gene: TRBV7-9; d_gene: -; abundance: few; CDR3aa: CASSLPGASNYGYTF; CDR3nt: TGTGCCAGCAGCTTACCCGGGGCCTCTAACTATGGCTACACCTTC
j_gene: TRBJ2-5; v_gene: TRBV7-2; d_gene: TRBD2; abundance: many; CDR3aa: CASSFRRLAAGETQYF; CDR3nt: TGTGCCAGCAGCTTTCGAAGACTAGCGGCGGGGGAGACCCAGTACTTC
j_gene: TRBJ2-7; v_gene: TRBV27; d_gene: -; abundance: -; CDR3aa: CASSPLPVHEQYF; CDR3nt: TGTGCCAGCAGTCCCCTTCCCGTCCACGAGCAGTACTTC
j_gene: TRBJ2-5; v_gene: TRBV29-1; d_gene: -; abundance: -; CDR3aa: CSVDLQIQGETQYF; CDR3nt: TGCAGCGTTGATCTACAGATCCAGGGGGAGACCCAGTACTTC
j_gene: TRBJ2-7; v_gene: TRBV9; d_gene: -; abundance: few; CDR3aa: CASSPSRYF; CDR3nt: TGTGCCAGCAGCCCCAGTCGGTACTTC
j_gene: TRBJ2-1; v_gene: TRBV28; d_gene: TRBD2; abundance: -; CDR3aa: CASFLAGGPSESYNEQFF; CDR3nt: TGTGCCAGCTTTCTAGCGGGAGGGCCCAGTGAGTCCTACAATGAGCAGTTCTTC
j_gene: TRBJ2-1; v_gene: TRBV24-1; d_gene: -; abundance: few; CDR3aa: CATSDSDGLAREQFF; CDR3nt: TGTGCCACCAGTGATTCGGACGGGCTAGCAAGGGAGCAGTTCTTC
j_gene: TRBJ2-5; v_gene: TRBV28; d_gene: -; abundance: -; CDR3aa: CASSPARQAEETQYF; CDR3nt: TGTGCCAGCAGTCCGGCGCGGCAGGCTGAGGAGACCCAGTACTTC
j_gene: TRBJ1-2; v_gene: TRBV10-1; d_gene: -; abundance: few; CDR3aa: CASTSGHVGPGYTF; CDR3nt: TGCGCCAGCACCTCGGGACATGTGGGACCCGGCTACACCTTC
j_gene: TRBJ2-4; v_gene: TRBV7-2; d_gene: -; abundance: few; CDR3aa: CASSLVGFPTKNIQYF; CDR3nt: TGTGCCAGCAGCTTAGTCGGTTTTCCGACCAAAAACATTCAGTACTTC
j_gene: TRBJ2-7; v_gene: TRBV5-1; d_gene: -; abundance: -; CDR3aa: CASSLENSYEQYF; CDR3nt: TGCGCCAGCAGCTTGGAGAATTCCTACGAGCAGTACTTC
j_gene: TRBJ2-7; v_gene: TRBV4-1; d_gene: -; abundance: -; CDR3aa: CASSQAPPPVPYEQYF; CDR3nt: TGCGCCAGCAGCCAAGCGCCCCCACCGGTCCCCTACGAGCAGTACTTC
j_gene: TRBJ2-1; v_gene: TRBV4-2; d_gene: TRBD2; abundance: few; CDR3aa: CASSQGLAGGLYNEQFF; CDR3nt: TGTGCCAGCAGCCAGGGCCTAGCGGGGGGACTGTACAATGAGCAGTTCTTC
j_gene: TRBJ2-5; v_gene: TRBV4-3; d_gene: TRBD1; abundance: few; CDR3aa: CASRQDRTVETQYF; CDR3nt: TGCGCCAGCAGGCAGGACAGGACCGTCGAGACCCAGTACTTC
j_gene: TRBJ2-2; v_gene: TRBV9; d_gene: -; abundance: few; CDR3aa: CASSVGSGTNTGELFF; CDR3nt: TGTGCCAGCAGCGTAGGGTCAGGGACGAACACCGGGGAGCTGTTTTTT
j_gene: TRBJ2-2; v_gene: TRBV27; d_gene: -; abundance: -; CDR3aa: CASSLYWIGELFF; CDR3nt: TGTGCCAGCAGTTTATACTGGATTGGGGAGCTGTTTTTT
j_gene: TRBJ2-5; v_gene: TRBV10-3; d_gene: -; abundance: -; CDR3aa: CAISEPLGETQYF; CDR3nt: TGTGCCATCAGTGAGCCGCTAGGAGAGACCCAGTACTTC
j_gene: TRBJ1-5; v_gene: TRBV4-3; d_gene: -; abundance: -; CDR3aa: CASGLGGVQPQHF; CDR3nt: TGCGCCAGCGGACTCGGGGGCGTTCAGCCCCAGCATTTT
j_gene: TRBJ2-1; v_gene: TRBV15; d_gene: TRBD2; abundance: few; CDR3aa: CATSRRLALFDEQFF; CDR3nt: TGTGCCACCAGCAGAAGACTAGCGCTTTTCGATGAGCAGTTCTTC
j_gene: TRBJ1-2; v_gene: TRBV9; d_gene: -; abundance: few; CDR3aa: CASSVQPDYGYTF; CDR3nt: TGTGCCAGCAGCGTGCAACCCGACTATGGCTACACCTTC
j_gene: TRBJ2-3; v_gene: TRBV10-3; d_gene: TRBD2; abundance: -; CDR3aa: CAINGLAGVRTDTQYF; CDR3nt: TGTGCCATCAACGGGTTAGCGGGAGTGAGGACAGATACGCAGTATTTT
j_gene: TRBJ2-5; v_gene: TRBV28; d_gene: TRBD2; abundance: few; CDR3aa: CASSILGLAGDQETQYF; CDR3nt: TGTGCCAGCAGTATCCTTGGACTAGCGGGCGACCAAGAGACCCAGTACTTC
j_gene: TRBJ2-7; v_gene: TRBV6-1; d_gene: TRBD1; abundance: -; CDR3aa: CASSEAWATGVEQYF; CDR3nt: TGTGCCAGCAGTGAAGCTTGGGCAACAGGGGTCGAGCAGTACTTC
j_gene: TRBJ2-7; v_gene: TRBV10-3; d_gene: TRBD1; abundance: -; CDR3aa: CAIRRGQGYEQYF; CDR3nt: TGTGCCATCAGGCGTGGACAGGGCTACGAGCAGTACTTC
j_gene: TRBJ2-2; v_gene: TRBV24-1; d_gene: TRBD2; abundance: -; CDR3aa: CATSDFYGRGAANTGELFF; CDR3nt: TGTGCCACCAGTGATTTCTACGGGCGGGGGGCCGCGAACACCGGGGAGCTGTTTTTT
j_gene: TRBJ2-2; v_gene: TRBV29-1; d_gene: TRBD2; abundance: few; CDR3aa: CSAGLAGVRELFF; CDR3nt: TGCAGCGCAGGACTAGCGGGAGTTCGGGAGCTGTTTTTT
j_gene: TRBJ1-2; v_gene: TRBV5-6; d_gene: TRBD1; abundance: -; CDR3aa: CASSPRQTGDSYGYTF; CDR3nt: TGTGCCAGCAGCCCGCGGCAGACAGGGGATTCCTATGGCTACACCTTC
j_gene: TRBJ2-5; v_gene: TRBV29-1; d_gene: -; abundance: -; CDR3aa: CSVVWADGETQYF; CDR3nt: TGCAGCGTTGTCTGGGCAGATGGGGAGACCCAGTACTTC
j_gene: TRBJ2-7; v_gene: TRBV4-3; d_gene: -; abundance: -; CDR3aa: CASSQGFDSDYEQYF; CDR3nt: TGCGCCAGCAGCCAGGGGTTTGACTCCGACTACGAGCAGTACTTC